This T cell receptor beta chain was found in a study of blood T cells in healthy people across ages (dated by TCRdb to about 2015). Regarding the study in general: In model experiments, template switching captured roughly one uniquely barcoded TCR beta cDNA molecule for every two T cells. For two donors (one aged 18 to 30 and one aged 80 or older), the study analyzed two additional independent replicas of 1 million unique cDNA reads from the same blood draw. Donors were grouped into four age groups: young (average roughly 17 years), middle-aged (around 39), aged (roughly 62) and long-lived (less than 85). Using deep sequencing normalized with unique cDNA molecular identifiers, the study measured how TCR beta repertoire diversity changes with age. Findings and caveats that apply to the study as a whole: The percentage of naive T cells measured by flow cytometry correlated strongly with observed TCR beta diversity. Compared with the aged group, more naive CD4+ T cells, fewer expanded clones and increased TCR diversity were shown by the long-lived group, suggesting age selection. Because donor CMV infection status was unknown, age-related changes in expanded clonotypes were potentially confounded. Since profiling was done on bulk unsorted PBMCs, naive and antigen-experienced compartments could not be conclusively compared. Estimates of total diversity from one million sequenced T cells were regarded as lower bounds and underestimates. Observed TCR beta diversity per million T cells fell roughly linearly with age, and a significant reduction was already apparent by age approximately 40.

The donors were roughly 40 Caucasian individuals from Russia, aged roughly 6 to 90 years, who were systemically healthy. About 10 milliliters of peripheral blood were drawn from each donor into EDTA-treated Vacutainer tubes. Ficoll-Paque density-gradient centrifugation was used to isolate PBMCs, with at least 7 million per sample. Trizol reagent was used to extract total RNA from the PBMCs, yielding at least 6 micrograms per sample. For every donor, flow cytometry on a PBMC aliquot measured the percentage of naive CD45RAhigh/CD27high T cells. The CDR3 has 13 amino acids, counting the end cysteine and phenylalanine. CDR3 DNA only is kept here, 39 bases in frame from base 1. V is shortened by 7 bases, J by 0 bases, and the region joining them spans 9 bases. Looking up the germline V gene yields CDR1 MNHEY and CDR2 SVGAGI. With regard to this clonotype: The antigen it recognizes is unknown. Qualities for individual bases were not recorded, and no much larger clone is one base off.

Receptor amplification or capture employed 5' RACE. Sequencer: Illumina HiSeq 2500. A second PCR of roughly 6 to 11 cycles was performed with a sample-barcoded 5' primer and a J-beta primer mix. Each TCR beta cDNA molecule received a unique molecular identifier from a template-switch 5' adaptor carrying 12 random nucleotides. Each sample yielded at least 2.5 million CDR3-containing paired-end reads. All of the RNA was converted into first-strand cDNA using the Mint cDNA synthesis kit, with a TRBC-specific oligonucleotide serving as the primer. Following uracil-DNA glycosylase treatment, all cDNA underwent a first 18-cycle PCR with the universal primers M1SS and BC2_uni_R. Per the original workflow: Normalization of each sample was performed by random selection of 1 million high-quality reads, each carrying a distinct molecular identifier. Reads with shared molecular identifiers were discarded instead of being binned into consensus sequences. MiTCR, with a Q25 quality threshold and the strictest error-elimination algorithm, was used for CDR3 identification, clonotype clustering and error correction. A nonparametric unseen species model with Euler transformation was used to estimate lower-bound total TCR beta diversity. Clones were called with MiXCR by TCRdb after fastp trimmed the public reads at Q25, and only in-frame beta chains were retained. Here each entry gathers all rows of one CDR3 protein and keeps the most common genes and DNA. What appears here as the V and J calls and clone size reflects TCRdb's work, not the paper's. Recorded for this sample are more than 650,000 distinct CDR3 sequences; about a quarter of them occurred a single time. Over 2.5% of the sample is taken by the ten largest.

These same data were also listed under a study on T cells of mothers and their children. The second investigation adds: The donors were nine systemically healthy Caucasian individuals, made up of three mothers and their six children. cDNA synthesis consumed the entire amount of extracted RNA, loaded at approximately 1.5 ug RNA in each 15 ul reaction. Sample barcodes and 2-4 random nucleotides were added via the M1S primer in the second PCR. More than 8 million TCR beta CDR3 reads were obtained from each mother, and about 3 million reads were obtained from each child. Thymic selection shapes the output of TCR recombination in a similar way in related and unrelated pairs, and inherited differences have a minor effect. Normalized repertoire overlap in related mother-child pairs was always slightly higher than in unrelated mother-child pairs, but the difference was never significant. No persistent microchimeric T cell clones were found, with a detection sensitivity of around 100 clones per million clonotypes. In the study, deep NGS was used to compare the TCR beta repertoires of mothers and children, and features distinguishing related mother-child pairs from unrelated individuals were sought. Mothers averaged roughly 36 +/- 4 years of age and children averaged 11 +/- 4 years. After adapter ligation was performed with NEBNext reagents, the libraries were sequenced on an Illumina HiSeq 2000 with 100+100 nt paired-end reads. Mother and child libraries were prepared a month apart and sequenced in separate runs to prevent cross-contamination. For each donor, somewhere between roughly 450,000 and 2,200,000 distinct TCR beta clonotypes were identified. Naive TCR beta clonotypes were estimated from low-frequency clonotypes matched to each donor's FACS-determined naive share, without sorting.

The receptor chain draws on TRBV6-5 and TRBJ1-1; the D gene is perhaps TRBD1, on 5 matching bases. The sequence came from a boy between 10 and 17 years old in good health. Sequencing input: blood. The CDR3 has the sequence CASKRGLNTEAFF. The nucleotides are TGTGCCAGCAAGAGGGGCCTGAACACTGAAGCTTTCTTT.